The 9 T cell receptor beta chains in this list originate from one sample, sequenced in a study of blood T cell repertoires in COVID-19. Generated by immunoSEQ multiplex PCR, the TCRdb table keeps only in-frame clones and is missing some. The sample consists of 300,000 to 400,000 clones, roughly 89% of them appearing once. The source material was peripheral blood. The source is a woman between 18 and 29 years old who had recovered from COVID-19.

V and J are TRBV7-2 and TRBJ2-2, with D hard to call. CDR3 length: 14 residues. V was shortened by 5 bases and J by 6 bases, with 13 bases between the two germline ends. Looked up from germline, CDR1 is SGHTA and CDR2 is FQGNSA. CDR3 nucleotide sequence: TGTGCCAGCAGCCCTACCGCGAGTCCCGGGGAGCTGTTTTTT. Its protein is CASSPTASPGELFF.

The rearrangement uses TRBV6-5 and TRBJ1-5; no reliable D call. V was shortened by 4 bases and J by 1 base, with 11 bases between the two germline ends. CDR1 is MNHEY and CDR2 is SVGAGI in the germline V gene. CDR3 length: 15 amino acids. CDR3 sequence: CASSLDGLSNQPQHF. CDR3 DNA sequence: TGTGCCAGCAGTTTGGACGGACTCAGCAATCAGCCCCAGCATTTT.

This chain joins TRBV24-1 and TRBJ2-7, with 7 bases matching TRBD1. V lost 1 base and J lost 5; bases outside the gene matches: 7. The V gene's germline CDR1 is KGHDR and CDR2 SFDVKD. The CDR3 covers 15 residues. The CDR3 DNA reads as TGTGCCACCAGTGATTTCCCGGGACAGAGGAACGAGCAGTACGTC. Translating gives CATSDFPGQRNEQYV.

V and J are TRBV5-1 and TRBJ2-1; TRBD2 might be the D (6 bases). The CDR3 has 16 amino acids. Germline V gives CDR1 SGHRS, CDR2 YFSETQ. V was shortened by 1 base and J by 0 bases, with 11 bases between the two germline ends. CDR3 loop: CASSLRGGSSYNEQFF. CDR3 sequence (DNA): TGCGCCAGCAGCTTGCGGGGAGGAAGCTCCTACAATGAGCAGTTCTTC.

This clone has only one observation. V gene TRBV27 combines with J gene TRBJ2-2, with 7 bases fitting TRBD2. V lost 3 bases and J lost 10; bases outside the gene matches: 8. This CDR3 is 14 amino acids long. CDR1 and CDR2 (germline): MNHEY, SMNVEV (reference sequence). The CDR3 loop is CASSFAGAGSELFF. CDR3 coding DNA: TGTGCCAGCAGTTTTGCGGGAGCAGGGTCGGAGCTGTTTTTT.

This sequence joins TRBV9 and TRBJ2-3; 13 bases align to TRBD2. The CDR3 consists of 18 residues. Germline CDR1 SGDLS, CDR2 YYNGEE. The trim removed 4 bases at V and 4 bases at J, leaving 12 bases unmatched. CDR3 protein: CASSHTSGRAGVADTQYF. CDR3 in DNA: TGTGCCAGCAGCCACACTAGCGGGAGGGCCGGCGTTGCAGATACGCAGTATTTT.

This chain uses TRBV7-2 with TRBJ1-3; weak D call: TRBD1 (6 bases). The CDR3 extends over 15 amino acids. Per the germline V gene, CDR1 is SGHTA and CDR2 is FQGNSA. The V and J ends lost 5 bases and 2 bases respectively, with 13 bases between them. The CDR3 is CASSATTGAGNTIYF. CDR3 DNA: TGTGCCAGCAGCGCCACGACAGGAGCTGGAAACACCATATATTTT.

V and J are TRBV12-5 and TRBJ1-2, with D uncertain. The V end lost 3 bases, the J end lost 3 bases, and 5 bases lay between the germline ends. Germline V gene lookup returns CDR1 LGHNT and CDR2 FRNRAP. This CDR3 is built from 12 residues. The CDR3 here is CASGFADYGYTF. The CDR3 DNA sequence: TGTGCTAGTGGTTTCGCGGACTATGGCTACACCTTC. The complete variable domain, with remaining parts taken from reference TRBV12-5 and TRBJ1-2, reads DARVTQTPRHKVTEMGQEVTMRCQPILGHNTVFWYRQTMMQGLELLAYFRNRAPLDDSGMPKDRFSAEMPDATLATLKIQPSEPRDSAVYFCASGFADYGYTFGSGTRLTVV.

This chain connects TRBV5-1 to TRBJ2-5; TRBD2 aligns across 8 bases. The CDR3 loop spans 13 amino acids. Germline trimming cut 3 bases from V and 4 bases from J; bases unmatched to any gene: 2. Germline V CDR1 and CDR2: SGHRS, YFSETQ. CDR3 bases: TGCGCCAGCAGCTCCGGACTAGCAGAGACCCAGTACTTC. Translation gives CASSSGLAETQYF.